This T cell receptor beta chain was sequenced during a study of blood T cell repertoires in COVID-19. Assay: immunoSEQ multiplex PCR; the TCRdb copy retains only in-frame clones and omits some. The data show 120,000 or so clones, almost 80% seen once. This clone was recorded only once. Germline loops: CDR1 LNHNV, CDR2 YYDKDF (reference sequence). V was pared by 6 bases and J by 5 bases, with 13 bases between. CDR3 size: 13 residues. The chain is built from TRBV15 and TRBJ2-5; D not resolved. This sequence originates from a human donor in a cohort sampled during active COVID-19. The sample taken for sequencing was peripheral blood. The DNA of the CDR3 is TGTGCCACCAGTATGAACACCAGGGAGACCCAGTACTTC. This sequence encodes CATSMNTRETQYF.